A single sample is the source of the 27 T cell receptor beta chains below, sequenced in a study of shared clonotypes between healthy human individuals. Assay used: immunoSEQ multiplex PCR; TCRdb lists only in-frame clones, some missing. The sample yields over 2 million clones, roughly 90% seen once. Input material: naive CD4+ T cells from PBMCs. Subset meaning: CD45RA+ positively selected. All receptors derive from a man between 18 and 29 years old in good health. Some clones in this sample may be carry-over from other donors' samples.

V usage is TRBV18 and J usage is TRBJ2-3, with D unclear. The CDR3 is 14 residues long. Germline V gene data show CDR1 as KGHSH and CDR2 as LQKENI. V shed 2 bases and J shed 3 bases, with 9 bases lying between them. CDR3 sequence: CASSPDRLTDTQYF. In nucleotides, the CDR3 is TGTGCCAGCTCACCAGATCGTTTGACAGATACGCAGTATTTT.

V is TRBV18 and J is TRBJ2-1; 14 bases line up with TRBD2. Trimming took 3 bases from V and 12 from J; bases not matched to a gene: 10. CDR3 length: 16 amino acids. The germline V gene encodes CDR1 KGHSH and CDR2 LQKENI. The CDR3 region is CASSPSPGTSGSVQFF. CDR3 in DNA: TGTGCCAGCTCACCCAGTCCCGGGACTAGCGGGAGCGTGCAGTTCTTC.

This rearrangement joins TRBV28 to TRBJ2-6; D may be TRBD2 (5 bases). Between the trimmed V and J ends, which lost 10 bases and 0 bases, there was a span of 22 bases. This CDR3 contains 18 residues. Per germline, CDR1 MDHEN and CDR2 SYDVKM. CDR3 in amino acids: CATDASSSALSGANVLTF. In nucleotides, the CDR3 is TGTGCCACTGACGCTAGCTCGTCGGCTCTCTCTGGGGCCAACGTCCTGACTTTC.

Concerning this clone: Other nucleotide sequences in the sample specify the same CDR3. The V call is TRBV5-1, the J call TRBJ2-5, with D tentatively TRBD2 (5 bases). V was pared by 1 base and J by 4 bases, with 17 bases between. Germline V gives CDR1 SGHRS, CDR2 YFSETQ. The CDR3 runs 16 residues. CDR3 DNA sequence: TGCGCCAGCAGCTTGAGCGGCAGCCCCTCGGGAGAGACCCAGTACTTC. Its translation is CASSLSGSPSGETQYF.

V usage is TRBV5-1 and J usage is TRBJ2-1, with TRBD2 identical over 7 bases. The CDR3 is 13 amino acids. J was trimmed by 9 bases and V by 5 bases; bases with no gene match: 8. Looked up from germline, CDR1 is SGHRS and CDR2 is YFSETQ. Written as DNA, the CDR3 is TGCGCCAGCAGGGAGGGAGGGCCTGGTGAGCAGTTCTTC. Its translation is CASREGGPGEQFF.

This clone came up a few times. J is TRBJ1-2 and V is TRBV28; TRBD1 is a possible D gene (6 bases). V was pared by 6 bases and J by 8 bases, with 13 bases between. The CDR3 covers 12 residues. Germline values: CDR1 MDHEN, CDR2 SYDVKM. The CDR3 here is CASSPTGIGYTF. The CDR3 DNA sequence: TGTGCCAGCAGCCCGACAGGAATAGGCTACACCTTC.

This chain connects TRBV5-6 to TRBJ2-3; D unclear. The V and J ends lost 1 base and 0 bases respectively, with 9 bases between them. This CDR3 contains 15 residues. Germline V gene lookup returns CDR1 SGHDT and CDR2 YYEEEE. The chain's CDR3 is CASSLIRTSTDTQYF. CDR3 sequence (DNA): TGTGCCAGCAGCTTGATCAGAACTAGCACAGATACGCAGTATTTT.

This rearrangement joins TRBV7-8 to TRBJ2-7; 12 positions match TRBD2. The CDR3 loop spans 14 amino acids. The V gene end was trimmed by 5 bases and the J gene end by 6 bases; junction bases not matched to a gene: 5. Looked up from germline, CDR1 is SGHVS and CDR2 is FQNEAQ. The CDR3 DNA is TGTGCCAGCAGCCCGCAACTAGCGGGAGGCGAGCAGTACTTC. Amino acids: CASSPQLAGGEQYF.

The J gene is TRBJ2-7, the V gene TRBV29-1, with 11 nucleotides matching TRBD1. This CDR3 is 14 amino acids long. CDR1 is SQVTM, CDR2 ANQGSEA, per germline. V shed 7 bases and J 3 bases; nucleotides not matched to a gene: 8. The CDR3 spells CSALGQGVSYEQYF. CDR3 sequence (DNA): TGCAGCGCTTTGGGACAGGGGGTGAGCTACGAGCAGTACTTC.

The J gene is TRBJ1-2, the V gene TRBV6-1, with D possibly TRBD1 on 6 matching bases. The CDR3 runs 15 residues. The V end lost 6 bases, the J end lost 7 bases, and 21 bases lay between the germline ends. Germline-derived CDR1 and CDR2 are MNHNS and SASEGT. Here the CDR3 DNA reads TGTGCCAGCAGCCATCCGGGGGGCGGCTGGGGTGGCTACACCTTC. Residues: CASSHPGGGWGGYTF.

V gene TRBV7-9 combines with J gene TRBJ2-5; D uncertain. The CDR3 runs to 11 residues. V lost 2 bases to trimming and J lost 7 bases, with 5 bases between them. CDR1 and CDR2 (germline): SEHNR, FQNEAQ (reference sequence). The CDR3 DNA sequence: TGTGCCAGCAGCTTACCGGGGACCCAGTACTTC. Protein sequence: CASSLPGTQYF.

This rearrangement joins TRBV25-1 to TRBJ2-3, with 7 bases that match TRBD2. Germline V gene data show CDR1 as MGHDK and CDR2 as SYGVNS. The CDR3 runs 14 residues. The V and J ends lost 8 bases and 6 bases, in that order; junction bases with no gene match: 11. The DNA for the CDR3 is TGTGCCAGCGGCGGGGGACTACCCCCCGATACGCAGTATTTT. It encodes CASGGGLPPDTQYF.

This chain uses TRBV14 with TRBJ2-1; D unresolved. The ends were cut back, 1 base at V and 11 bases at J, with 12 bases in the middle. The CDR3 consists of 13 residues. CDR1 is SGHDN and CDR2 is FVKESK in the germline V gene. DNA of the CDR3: TGTGCCAGCAGCCAAGGGTCGGGTGATAAGCAGTTCTTC. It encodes CASSQGSGDKQFF.

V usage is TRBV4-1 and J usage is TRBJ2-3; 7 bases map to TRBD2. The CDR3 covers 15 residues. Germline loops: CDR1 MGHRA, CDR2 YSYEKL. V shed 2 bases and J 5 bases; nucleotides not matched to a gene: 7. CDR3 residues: CASSQIGTKIDTQYF. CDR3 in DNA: TGCGCCAGCAGCCAAATTGGGACTAAAATAGATACGCAGTATTTT.

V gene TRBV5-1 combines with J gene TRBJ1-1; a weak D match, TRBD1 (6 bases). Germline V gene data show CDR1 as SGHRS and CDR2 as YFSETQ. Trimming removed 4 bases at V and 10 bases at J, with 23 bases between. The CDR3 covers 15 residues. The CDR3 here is CASSVNIKDGGGAFF. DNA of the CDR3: TGCGCCAGCAGCGTCAACATAAAAGACGGAGGGGGAGCTTTCTTT.

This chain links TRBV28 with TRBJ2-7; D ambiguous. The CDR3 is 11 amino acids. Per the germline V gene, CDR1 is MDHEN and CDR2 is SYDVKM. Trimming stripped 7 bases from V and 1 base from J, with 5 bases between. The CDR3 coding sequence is TGTGCCAGCATTGGGTCCTACGAGCAGTACTTC. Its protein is CASIGSYEQYF. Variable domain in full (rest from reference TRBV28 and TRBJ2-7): DVKVTQSSRYLVKRTGEKVFLECVQDMDHENMFWYRQDPGLGLRLIYFSYDVKMKEKGDIPEGYSVSREKKERFSLILESASTNQTSMYLCASIGSYEQYFGPGTRLTVT.

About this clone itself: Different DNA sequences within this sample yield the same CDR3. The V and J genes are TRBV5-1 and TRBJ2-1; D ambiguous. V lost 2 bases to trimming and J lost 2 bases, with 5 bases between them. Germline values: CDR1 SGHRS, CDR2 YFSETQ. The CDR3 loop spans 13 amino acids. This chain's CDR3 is CASSLATYNEQFF. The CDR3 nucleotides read TGCGCCAGCAGCTTAGCTACCTACAATGAGCAGTTCTTC.

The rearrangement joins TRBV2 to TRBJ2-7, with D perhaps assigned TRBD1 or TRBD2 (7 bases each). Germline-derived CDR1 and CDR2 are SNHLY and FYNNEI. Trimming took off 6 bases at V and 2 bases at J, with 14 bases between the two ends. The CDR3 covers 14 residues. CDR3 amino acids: CASSARGGPYEQYF. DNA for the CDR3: TGTGCCAGCAGCGCCAGGGGGGGCCCCTACGAGCAGTACTTC. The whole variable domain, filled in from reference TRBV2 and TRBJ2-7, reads EPEVTQTPSHQVTQMGQEVILRCVPISNHLYFYWYRQILGQKVEFLVSFYNNEISEKSEIFDDQFSVERPDGSNFTLKIRSTKLEDSAMYFCASSARGGPYEQYFGPGTRLTVT.

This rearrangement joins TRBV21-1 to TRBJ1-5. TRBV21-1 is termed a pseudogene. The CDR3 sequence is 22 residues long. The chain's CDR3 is CASSKMSEEGDYPEYSNQPQHF. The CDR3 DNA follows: TGTGCCAGCAGCAAAATGTCGGAGGAGGGGGATTATCCGGAGTATAGCAATCAGCCCCAGCATTTT.

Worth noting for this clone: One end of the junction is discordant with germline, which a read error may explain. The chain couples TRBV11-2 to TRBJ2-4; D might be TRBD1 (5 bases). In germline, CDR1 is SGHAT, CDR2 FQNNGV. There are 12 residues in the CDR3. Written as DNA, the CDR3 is TGTGCCAGCAGCTCCAACCTCAGGGAAATTAGGTTC. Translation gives CASSSNLREIRF.

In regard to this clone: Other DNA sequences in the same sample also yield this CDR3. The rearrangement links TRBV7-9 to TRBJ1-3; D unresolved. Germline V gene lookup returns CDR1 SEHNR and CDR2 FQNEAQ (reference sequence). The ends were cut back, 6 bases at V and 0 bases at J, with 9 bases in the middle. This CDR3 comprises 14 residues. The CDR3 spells CASSLRGSGNTIYF. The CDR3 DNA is TGTGCCAGCAGTCTCAGAGGCTCTGGAAACACCATATATTTT. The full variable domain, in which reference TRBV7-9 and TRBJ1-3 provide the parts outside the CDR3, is DTGVSQNPRHKITKRGQNVTFRCDPISEHNRLYWYRQTLGQGPEFLTYFQNEAQLEKSRLLSDRFSAERPKGSFSTLEIQRTEQGDSAMYLCASSLRGSGNTIYFGEGSWLTVV.

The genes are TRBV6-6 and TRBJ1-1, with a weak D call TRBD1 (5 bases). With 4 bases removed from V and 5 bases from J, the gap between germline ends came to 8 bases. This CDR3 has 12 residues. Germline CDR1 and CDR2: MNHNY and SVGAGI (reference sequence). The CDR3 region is CASSSAGTEAFF. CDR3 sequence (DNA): TGTGCCAGCAGTTCCGCAGGGACTGAAGCTTTCTTT.

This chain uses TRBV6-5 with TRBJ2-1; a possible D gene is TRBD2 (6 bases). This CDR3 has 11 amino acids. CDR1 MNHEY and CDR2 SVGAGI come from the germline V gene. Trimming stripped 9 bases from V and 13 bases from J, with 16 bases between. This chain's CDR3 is CARRTGLPQFF. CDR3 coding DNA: TGTGCCAGACGAACGGGACTTCCTCAGTTCTTC.

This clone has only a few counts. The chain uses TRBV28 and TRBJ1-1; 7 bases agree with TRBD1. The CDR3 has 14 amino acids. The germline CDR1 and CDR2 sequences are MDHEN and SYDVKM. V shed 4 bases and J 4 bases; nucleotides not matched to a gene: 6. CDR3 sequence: CASSSRGLATEAFF. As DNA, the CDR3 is TGTGCCAGCAGTTCCAGGGGGTTGGCCACTGAAGCTTTCTTT.

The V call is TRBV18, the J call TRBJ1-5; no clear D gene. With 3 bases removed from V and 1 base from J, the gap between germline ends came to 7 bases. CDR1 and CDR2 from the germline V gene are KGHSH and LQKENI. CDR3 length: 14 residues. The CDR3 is CASSPLTSNQPQHF. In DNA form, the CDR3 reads TGTGCCAGCTCACCCTTGACGAGCAATCAGCCCCAGCATTTT.

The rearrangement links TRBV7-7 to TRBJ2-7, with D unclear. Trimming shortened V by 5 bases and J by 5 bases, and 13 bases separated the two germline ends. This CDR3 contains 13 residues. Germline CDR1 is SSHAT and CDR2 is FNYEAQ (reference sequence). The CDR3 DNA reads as TGTGCCAGCAGCCCTAGACTTGGGGACGAGCAGTACTTC. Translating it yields CASSPRLGDEQYF.

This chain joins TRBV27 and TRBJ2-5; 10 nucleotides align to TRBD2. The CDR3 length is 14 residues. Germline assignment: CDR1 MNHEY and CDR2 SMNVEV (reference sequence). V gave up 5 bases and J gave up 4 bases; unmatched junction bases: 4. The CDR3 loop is CASSTRLAGETQYF. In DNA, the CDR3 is TGTGCCAGCAGTACGAGACTAGCGGGAGAGACCCAGTACTTC.